The clone carrying this T cell receptor beta chain was recorded a few times. Its antigen is as yet unknown. The data belong to a study of cytomegalovirus exposure and HLA in healthy donors. It was with 60 Vbeta and 13 Jbeta primers that the PCR ran. The protocol was immunoSEQ multiplex PCR, while the TCRdb copy is restricted to in-frame clones and leaves out a portion. The sample has roughly 150,000 clones, approximately 80% seen once. Germline CDR1 SGHNT, CDR2 YYREEE (reference sequence). V shed 4 bases, J shed 1 base, and the junction held 3 bases outside the gene matches. The CDR3 is 14 residues long. Overall study findings and caveats: Certain sequence variants were highly shared and formed a cluster, and this cluster was likely a sequencing artifact. Earlier findings revealed that most TCR beta V segments proved productive either about 90% or about 30% of the time. Trimming of TCR beta V- and J-genes showed a link, identified in a later analysis, to a missense DCLRE1C variant.

The source is a man aged 30 to 45 in good health and CMV-seronegative. This rearrangement joins TRBV5-4 to TRBJ1-1; TRBD1 matches at 8 bases. The sequenced sample was PBMCs. The CDR3 nucleotides read TGTGCCAGCAGCGGTGGACAGGGGAACACTGAAGCTTTCTTT. It yields the protein CASSGGQGNTEAFF.